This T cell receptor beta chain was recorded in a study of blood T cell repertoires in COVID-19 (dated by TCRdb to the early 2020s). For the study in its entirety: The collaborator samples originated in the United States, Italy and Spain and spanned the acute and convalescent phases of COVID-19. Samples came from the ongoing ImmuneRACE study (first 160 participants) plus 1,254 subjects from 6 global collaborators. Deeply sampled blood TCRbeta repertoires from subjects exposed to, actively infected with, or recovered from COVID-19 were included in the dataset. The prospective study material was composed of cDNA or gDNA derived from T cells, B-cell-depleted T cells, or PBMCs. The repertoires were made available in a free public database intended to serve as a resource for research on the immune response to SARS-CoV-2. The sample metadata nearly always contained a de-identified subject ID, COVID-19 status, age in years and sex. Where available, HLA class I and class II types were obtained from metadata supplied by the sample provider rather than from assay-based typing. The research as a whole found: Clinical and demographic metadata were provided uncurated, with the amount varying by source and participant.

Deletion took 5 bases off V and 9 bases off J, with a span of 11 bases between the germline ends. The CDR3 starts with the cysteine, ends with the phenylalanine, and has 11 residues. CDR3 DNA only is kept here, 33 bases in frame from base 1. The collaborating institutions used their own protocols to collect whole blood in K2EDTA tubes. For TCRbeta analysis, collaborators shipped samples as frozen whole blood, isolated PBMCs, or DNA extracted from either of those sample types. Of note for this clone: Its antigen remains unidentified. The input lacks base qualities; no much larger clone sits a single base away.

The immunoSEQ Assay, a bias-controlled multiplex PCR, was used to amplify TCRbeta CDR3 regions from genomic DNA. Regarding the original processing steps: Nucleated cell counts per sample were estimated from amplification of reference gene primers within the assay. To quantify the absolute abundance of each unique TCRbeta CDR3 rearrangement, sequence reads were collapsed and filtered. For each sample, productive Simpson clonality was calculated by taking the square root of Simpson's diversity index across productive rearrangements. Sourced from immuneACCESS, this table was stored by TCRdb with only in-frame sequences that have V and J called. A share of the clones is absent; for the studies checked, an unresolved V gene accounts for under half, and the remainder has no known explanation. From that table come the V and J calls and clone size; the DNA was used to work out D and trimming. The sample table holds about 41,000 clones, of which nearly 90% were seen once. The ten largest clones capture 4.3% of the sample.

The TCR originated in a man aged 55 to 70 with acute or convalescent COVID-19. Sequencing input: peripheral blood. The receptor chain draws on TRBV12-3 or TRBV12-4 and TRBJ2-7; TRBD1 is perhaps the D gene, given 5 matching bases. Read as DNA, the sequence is TGTGCCAGCAGTCCAGGGTTTTCGCAGTACTTC. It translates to CASSPGFSQYF.